The 24 T cell receptor beta chains listed next were all sequenced from one sample in a study of shared clonotypes between healthy human individuals. Only in-frame clones appear in the TCRdb table, and some are missing; sequencing was by immunoSEQ multiplex PCR. The repertoire consists of 950,000 to 1,100,000 clones, with under 80% occurring once and the leading ten covering about 1.5%. The source material was memory CD4+ T cells sorted from blood. The subset: CD45RA-negative fraction. The receptors here all came from a man younger than 30 in good health.

The chain uses TRBV13 and TRBJ2-2; D ambiguous. The germline V gene encodes CDR1 PRHDT and CDR2 FYEKMQ (reference sequence). This CDR3 has 14 amino acids. V was clipped by 1 base and J by 3 bases, with 6 bases between them. The CDR3 here is CASSLDRYTGELFF. The CDR3 nucleotides are TGTGCCAGCAGCTTAGACAGATACACCGGGGAGCTGTTTTTT.

The chain uses TRBV19 and TRBJ1-2; D remains unclear. Germline assignment: CDR1 LNHDA and CDR2 SQIVND (reference sequence). CDR3 length equals 12 residues. V lost 5 bases, J lost 7 bases, and 11 bases lay in between. CDR3 DNA sequence: TGTGCCAGTAGTCTGGGAGTCGGTGGCTACACCTTC. It codes for CASSLGVGGYTF.

The rearrangement joins TRBV15 to TRBJ1-6, with D tentatively TRBD1 (5 bases). V was pared by 0 bases and J by 10 bases, with 10 bases between. CDR1 is LNHNV and CDR2 is YYDKDF in the germline V gene (reference sequence). The CDR3 runs 14 residues. CDR3 DNA sequence: TGTGCCACCAGCAGAGAGGGATGGGGGTCACCCCTCCACTTT. Its protein product is CATSREGWGSPLHF.

This clone was picked up a small number of times. The chain couples TRBV5-6 to TRBJ1-5; D possibly corresponds to TRBD1 (6 bases). V was pared by 4 bases and J by 4 bases, with 15 bases between. The germline V gene encodes CDR1 SGHDT and CDR2 YYEEEE. There are 15 residues in the CDR3. In DNA, the CDR3 is TGTGCCAGCAGCCAATTCGACAGGAATAATCAGCCCCAGCATTTT. Encoded protein: CASSQFDRNNQPQHF.

V usage is TRBV5-1 and J usage is TRBJ2-7, with TRBD1 identical over 7 bases. The V and J ends lost 4 bases and 2 bases, in that order; junction bases with no gene match: 0. Germline V gene sequence: CDR1 SGHRS, CDR2 YFSETQ. This CDR3 spans 12 amino acids. The CDR3 reads CASSTGAYEQYF. CDR3 bases: TGCGCCAGCAGCACAGGGGCCTACGAGCAGTACTTC.

V gene TRBV29-1 combines with J gene TRBJ1-1, with unresolved D. Deletions cut 5 bases from V and 1 base from J, with 11 bases between. Looked up from germline, CDR1 is SQVTM and CDR2 is ANQGSEA. The CDR3 contains 13 residues. The CDR3 is CSVWGTENTEAFF. The DNA of the CDR3 is TGCAGCGTTTGGGGTACTGAGAACACTGAAGCTTTCTTT. Based on the CDR3 plus reference TRBV29-1 and TRBJ1-1, the full variable domain is SAVISQKPSRDICQRGTSLTIQCQVDSQVTMMFWYRQQPGQSLTLIATANQGSEATYESGFVIDKFPISRPNLTFSTLTVSNMSPEDSSIYLCSVWGTENTEAFFGQGTRLTVV.

This clone was seen once. The chain recombines TRBV9 with TRBJ2-7; 8 positions agree with TRBD1. CDR1 SGDLS and CDR2 YYNGEE come from the germline V gene. V shed 0 bases, J shed 6 bases, and the junction held 8 bases outside the gene matches. The CDR3 covers 15 residues. CDR3 loop: CASSVDGQGAREQYF. The CDR3 nucleotides read TGTGCCAGCAGCGTAGATGGGCAGGGGGCCCGCGAGCAGTACTTC.

This clone appeared a single time. The chain recombines TRBV6-1 with TRBJ1-4, with D unclear. The germline V gene has CDR1 MNHNS and CDR2 SASEGT. The CDR3 totals 15 residues. Trimming cost V 4 bases and J 7 bases, with 16 bases left between them. The CDR3 region has the DNA TGTGCCAGCAGTGCCCAAGGAAGAAGCGGTGAAAAACTGTTTTTT. Its translation: CASSAQGRSGEKLFF.

The J gene is TRBJ2-3, the V gene TRBV9; 10 bases are shared with TRBD2. The J segment lost 5 bases and the V segment lost 0 bases, leaving 6 bases of the junction unmatched. This CDR3 is 16 amino acids long. Germline V gives CDR1 SGDLS, CDR2 YYNGEE. CDR3 sequence: CASSVGPSGGEDTQYF. CDR3 in DNA: TGTGCCAGCAGCGTAGGGCCTAGCGGGGGTGAAGATACGCAGTATTTT. Supplemented by reference TRBV9 and TRBJ2-3, the full variable domain reads DSGVTQTPKHLITATGQRVTLRCSPRSGDLSVYWYQQSLDQGLQFLIQYYNGEERAKGNILERFSAQQFPDLHSELNLSSLELGDSALYFCASSVGPSGGEDTQYFGPGTRLTVL.

The chain has TRBV30 and TRBJ1-3; TRBD1 aligns across 9 bases. Germline V gives CDR1 GTSNPN, CDR2 SVGIG (reference sequence). CDR3 length: 13 residues. V shed 5 bases, J shed 8 bases, and the junction held 7 bases outside the gene matches. CDR3 coding DNA: TGTGCCTGGGGACAGGGGAGTAAGGACACCATATATTTT. It specifies CAWGQGSKDTIYF.

The gene calls are TRBV18 and TRBJ2-3; D is perhaps TRBD2 (6 bases). Per the germline V gene, CDR1 is KGHSH and CDR2 is LQKENI. V lost 6 bases and J 1 base, leaving 17 bases between the germline ends. The CDR3 contains 16 residues. The DNA for the CDR3 is TGTGCCAGCTCCCCGGAGACTAGTCTGGGCACAGATACGCAGTATTTT. Protein: CASSPETSLGTDTQYF.

The V call is TRBV2, the J call TRBJ1-1, with D tentatively TRBD1 (5 bases). The CDR3 contains 16 residues. Trimming took off 4 bases at V and 5 bases at J, with 20 bases between the two ends. Germline CDR1 and CDR2: SNHLY and FYNNEI. The CDR3 nucleotides are TGTGCCAGCAGTGCCACGGGACCGGGATATGGTACTGAAGCTTTCTTT. This translates into CASSATGPGYGTEAFF.

The chain couples TRBV10-2 to TRBJ2-7, with 8 bases aligning to TRBD1. The CDR3 contains 14 residues. The V segment lost 7 bases and the J segment 6 bases; nucleotides outside the gene matches: 11. CDR1 is WSHSY, CDR2 SAAADI, per germline. The CDR3, as DNA: TGCGCCAGCAAAGACAGGGGATCGTATCGCGAGCAGTACTTC. Translating it yields CASKDRGSYREQYF.

This chain joins TRBV15 and TRBJ2-3; TRBD1 matches at 11 bases. Unmatched junction bases numbered 14, after V lost 5 bases and J lost 1 base. CDR3 length equals 19 residues. Germline V gene sequence: CDR1 LNHNV, CDR2 YYDKDF (reference sequence). CDR3 sequence reads: CATSSPAGQGGSGTDTQYF. For the CDR3, the DNA is TGTGCCACCAGCTCCCCTGCGGGACAGGGGGGGTCCGGCACAGATACGCAGTATTTT.

This clone was found a few times. The rearrangement joins TRBV6-1 to TRBJ1-2; D possibly corresponds to TRBD1 (6 bases). This CDR3 has 13 amino acids. From germline, CDR1 is MNHNS and CDR2 SASEGT. V gave up 3 bases and J gave up 7 bases, with 12 bases separating them. The chain's CDR3 is CASSDLSGAGYTF. DNA for the CDR3: TGTGCCAGCAGTGACCTTTCAGGGGCTGGCTACACCTTC.

The rearrangement uses TRBV19 and TRBJ2-2, with 7 bases aligning to TRBD2. V gave up 5 bases and J gave up 1 base; unmatched junction bases: 4. The CDR3 contains 15 residues. CDR1 LNHDA and CDR2 SQIVND come from the germline V gene (reference sequence). CDR3 loop: CASSVGGGNTGELFF. The CDR3 coding sequence is TGTGCCAGTAGTGTCGGCGGGGGGAACACCGGGGAGCTGTTTTTT.

V and J are TRBV5-1 and TRBJ2-4, with 9 bases identical to TRBD2. Per germline, CDR1 SGHRS and CDR2 YFSETQ. V shed 0 bases, J shed 8 bases, and the junction held 12 bases outside the gene matches. The CDR3 covers 17 residues. The CDR3: CASSLGRLAALRDIQYF. The CDR3 DNA reads as TGCGCCAGCAGCTTGGGGAGACTAGCGGCCCTTCGGGACATTCAGTACTTC.

As to this clone: Germline is not matched at one junction end, which may reflect a read error. The gene calls are TRBV7-7 and TRBJ2-1; the match to TRBD2 covers 13 bases. The CDR3 is made up of 17 amino acids. Germline V gene sequence: CDR1 SSHAT, CDR2 FNYEAQ (reference sequence). In DNA, the CDR3 is TGTGCTAGCAGCCCAACCCTACTAGCGGGGGGGCTCAATGAGCAGTTCTTC. It encodes CASSPTLLAGGLNEQFF.

Points on this clone: Distinct nucleotide sequences in the sample also encode this CDR3. The chain links TRBV5-1 to TRBJ2-7; D is undetermined. Per germline, CDR1 SGHRS and CDR2 YFSETQ. This CDR3 spans 14 amino acids. The germline V and J ends were trimmed by 0 bases and 2 bases, with 9 bases remaining between them. The chain's CDR3 is CASSLDPQPYEQYF. As DNA, the CDR3 is TGCGCCAGCAGCTTGGATCCCCAGCCCTACGAGCAGTACTTC.

The chain carries TRBV7-2 and TRBJ2-1, with D perhaps matching TRBD2 (6 bases). Trimming cost V 1 base and J 5 bases, with 9 bases left between them. Germline values: CDR1 SGHTA, CDR2 FQGNSA. The CDR3 covers 14 residues. The CDR3 nucleotides read TGTGCCAGCAGCTTAGGGCTAGCGAACAATGAGCAGTTCTTC. This gives the protein CASSLGLANNEQFF.

V and J are TRBV6-5 and TRBJ1-1; no reliable D call. The CDR3 spans 14 residues. Germline V gene sequence: CDR1 MNHEY, CDR2 SVGAGI. Trimming cost V 6 bases and J 1 base, with 12 bases left between them. As DNA, the CDR3 is TGTGCCAGCAGGTCCCTGGCAAGGAACACTGAAGCTTTCTTT. Translating gives CASRSLARNTEAFF.

The chain combines TRBV7-2 with TRBJ2-5; D unresolved. The ends were cut back, 1 base at V and 4 bases at J, with 10 bases in the middle. Germline V CDR1 and CDR2: SGHTA, FQGNSA. The CDR3 is 14 amino acids. The DNA for the CDR3 is TGTGCCAGCAGCTTAGGCTACGCTACAGAGACCCAGTACTTC. This encodes CASSLGYATETQYF.

This clone was seen only a few times. V gene TRBV5-6 combines with J gene TRBJ2-5; 9 positions agree with TRBD2. The CDR3 contains 15 residues. The ends lost 5 bases at V and 4 bases at J; junction bases unmatched: 9. In germline, CDR1 is SGHDT, CDR2 YYEEEE. CDR3 region: CASSYAGGPGETQYF. CDR3 DNA: TGTGCCAGCAGTTACGCGGGAGGGCCGGGAGAGACCCAGTACTTC.

This clone was seen more than once but under ten times. This chain joins TRBV30 and TRBJ1-4, with D perhaps matching TRBD1 (5 bases). Trimming took 4 bases from V and 4 from J, leaving 10 bases between them. The CDR3 covers 13 residues. Germline V gives CDR1 GTSNPN, CDR2 SVGIG (reference sequence). This CDR3 is CAWMGTGNEKLFF. The CDR3 coding sequence is TGTGCCTGGATGGGTACAGGTAATGAAAAACTGTTTTTT.